The 25 T cell receptor beta chains presented below share a single source sample, sequenced in a study of neurological immune-mediated disorders. Each CDR3 protein is one row after TCRdb ran MiXCR on the 5' RACE reads. The table includes around 46,000 distinct CDR3 sequences, over 20% detected once. Source material: PBMCs. All receptors derive from a woman aged 70-85 years in good health.

This clonotype was counted a few times. This sequence joins TRBV18 and TRBJ1-2; 9 nucleotides match TRBD1. Germline CDR1 and CDR2: KGHSH and LQKENI. The CDR3 sequence is 16 residues long. V lost 1 base to trimming and J lost 4 bases; unmatched junction nucleotides: 7. The CDR3 DNA reads TGTGCCAGCTCACCACTGGGACAGGGTTCGAGCTATGGCTACACCTTC. Translation: CASSPLGQGSSYGYTF.

This chain connects TRBV7-6 to TRBJ1-1; a weak D match, TRBD1 (6 bases). Germline V gene lookup returns CDR1 SGHVS and CDR2 FNYEAQ. V was shortened by 5 bases and J by 3 bases, with 13 bases between the two germline ends. This CDR3 is 14 amino acids long. CDR3 protein: CASSPTGGHTEAFF. The CDR3 DNA reads as TGTGCCAGCAGCCCAACCGGGGGGCACACTGAAGCTTTCTTT.

This clonotype was recorded at least ten times. This chain links TRBV20-1 with TRBJ2-3, with a tentative D call TRBD2 (6 bases). The CDR3 sequence is 15 residues long. V lost 2 bases, J lost 2 bases, and 14 bases lay in between. The germline V gene encodes CDR1 DFQATT and CDR2 SNEGSKA (reference sequence). The DNA of the CDR3 is TGCAGTGCTAGAAATGGGAGGACGATCACAGATACGCAGTATTTT. Amino acids: CSARNGRTITDTQYF.

The V and J genes are TRBV2 and TRBJ1-2, with 7 nucleotides matching TRBD1. Trimming at V came to 6 bases and at J to 4 bases, leaving 8 bases not matched to a gene. From germline, CDR1 is SNHLY and CDR2 FYNNEI. CDR3 length equals 14 residues. CDR3 amino acids: CASRSRDRSYGYTF. The CDR3 nucleotides are TGTGCCAGCAGAAGCCGGGACAGATCCTATGGCTACACCTTC.

This clonotype showed up many times. The chain carries TRBV10-3 and TRBJ2-5, with D uncertain. The germline V gene encodes CDR1 ENHRY and CDR2 SYGVKD. Trimming shortened V by 8 bases and J by 0 bases, and 7 bases separated the two germline ends. The CDR3 runs 12 residues. The CDR3 DNA reads as TGTGCCATCCGTGGGGACCAAGAGACCCAGTACTTC. Translated, it gives CAIRGDQETQYF.

This clonotype was counted at least ten times. The chain has TRBV20-1 and TRBJ2-1; possible D gene TRBD2, 5 bases. Germline V gene lookup returns CDR1 DFQATT and CDR2 SNEGSKA (reference sequence). V shed 4 bases and J shed 6 bases, with 13 bases lying between them. The length of the CDR3 is 13 residues. The CDR3 region is CSANLGLPNEQFF. CDR3 coding DNA: TGCAGTGCTAATCTTGGACTCCCCAATGAGCAGTTCTTC.

In the case of this clonotype: A much larger clone lies one base from this, so it may be a read error. The rearrangement links TRBV12-3 or TRBV12-4 to TRBJ2-1; weak D call: TRBD1 (6 bases). The CDR3 runs 15 residues. The CDR3 here is CASRLDRSGFDEKFF. CDR3 coding DNA: TGTGCCAGCAGACTCGACAGGTCCGGCTTTGATGAGAAGTTCTTC.

The chain links TRBV20-1 to TRBJ1-3; tentatively, D is TRBD1 (6 bases). V was pared by 2 bases and J by 1 base, with 9 bases between. The CDR3 runs to 14 residues. Per the germline V gene, CDR1 is DFQATT and CDR2 is SNEGSKA (reference sequence). The CDR3 DNA reads TGCAGTGCTAGACCAACAGGGTCTGGAAACACCATATATTTT. Protein sequence: CSARPTGSGNTIYF.

This clonotype occurred many times. The chain is built from TRBV7-2 and TRBJ2-7, with 8 bases matching TRBD2. V was clipped by 0 bases and J by 3 bases; unmatched bases: 7. The CDR3 contains 16 residues. Germline V gives CDR1 SGHTA, CDR2 FQGNSA. CDR3 region: CASSLAPREGYYEQYF. CDR3 DNA sequence: TGTGCCAGCAGCTTAGCGCCTCGGGAGGGTTACTACGAGCAGTACTTC.

This clonotype appeared many times. The chain combines TRBV4-2 with TRBJ2-2, with TRBD2 matching 7 bases. The CDR3 extends over 18 amino acids. Germline CDR1 and CDR2: LGHNA and YNFKEQ. V lost 0 bases to trimming and J lost 5 bases; unmatched junction nucleotides: 12. CDR3 residues: CASSQDRYGGRATGELFF. In DNA form, the CDR3 reads TGTGCCAGCAGCCAAGATCGATACGGCGGGAGAGCGACCGGGGAGCTGTTTTTT.

This clonotype was counted at least ten times. The rearrangement joins TRBV5-1 to TRBJ2-1; D tentatively fits TRBD1 or TRBD2 (6 bases each). The CDR3 runs 15 residues. Germline loops: CDR1 SGHRS, CDR2 YFSETQ. Trimming shortened V by 4 bases and J by 8 bases, and 19 bases separated the two germline ends. The CDR3 sequence: CASSLGGSVAYEQFF. CDR3 nucleotides: TGCGCCAGCAGCCTGGGGGGCTCCGTAGCGTATGAGCAGTTCTTC.

A remark on this clonotype: It is unclear where the CDR3 begins or ends on the DNA, so no DNA is shown, and the CDR3 is as TCRdb lists it. The CDR3 reads CASSFYICSVGSRRRGNEQFF. The V call is TRBV5-1, the J call TRBJ2-1. The CDR3 contains 21 residues when both ends are counted. CDR1 is SGHRS and CDR2 is YFSETQ in the germline V gene.

This clonotype was seen repeatedly, ten times or more. This rearrangement joins TRBV5-1 to TRBJ2-7; maybe TRBD2 (6 bases). The CDR3 covers 14 residues. Germline-derived CDR1 and CDR2 are SGHRS and YFSETQ. The V gene lost 4 bases and the J gene lost 3 bases, with 14 bases spanning the gap. CDR3 region: CASSATPGLYEQYF. The CDR3 coding sequence is TGCGCCAGCAGCGCGACCCCGGGACTCTACGAGCAGTACTTC.

This clonotype was detected many times. The chain carries TRBV5-5 and TRBJ2-5; 9 positions match TRBD1. CDR3 length equals 13 residues. Germline CDR1 SGHKS, CDR2 YYEKEE (reference sequence). V shed 5 bases and J 5 bases; nucleotides not matched to a gene: 4. The CDR3: CASRATGGETQYF. In DNA, the CDR3 is TGTGCCAGCAGAGCGACAGGGGGTGAGACCCAGTACTTC.

This clonotype has at least ten counts. This chain links TRBV28 with TRBJ2-1, with 7 bases identical to TRBD2. The CDR3 has 17 amino acids. With 5 bases clipped from V and 2 bases from J, the junction kept 12 bases outside the gene matches. Germline V gene lookup returns CDR1 MDHEN and CDR2 SYDVKM. The CDR3 DNA follows: TGTGCCAGCAGTGCGCCTCTCGCGGGAGTTGCCTACAATGAGCAGTTCTTC. Translated: CASSAPLAGVAYNEQFF.

This clonotype was detected many times. This rearrangement joins TRBV20-1 to TRBJ2-5, with a possible D match to TRBD1 (5 bases). V lost 6 bases to trimming and J lost 0 bases, with 14 bases between them. CDR1 and CDR2 (germline): DFQATT, SNEGSKA (reference sequence). This CDR3 contains 14 residues. The CDR3 nucleotides are TGCAGTGCCCAGGGTGTTGGGAACCAAGAGACCCAGTACTTC. Translating it yields CSAQGVGNQETQYF.

The CDR3 DNA follows: TGTGCCACCAGTGGAACAGGGGGCATCAATCAGCCCCAGCATTTT. Amino acids: CATSGTGGINQPQHF. The rearrangement joins TRBV24-1 to TRBJ1-5, with 9 positions matching TRBD1. Germline V gives CDR1 KGHDR, CDR2 SFDVKD. V trimming: 5 bases; J trimming: 3 bases; junction bases outside the gene matches: 4. This CDR3 has 15 residues.

In its sample, this clonotype was seen many times. The rearrangement joins TRBV29-1 to TRBJ2-5, with 12 nucleotides matching TRBD2. The length of the CDR3 is 15 residues. CDR1 is SQVTM and CDR2 is ANQGSEA in the germline V gene. Trimming at V came to 7 bases and at J to 5 bases, leaving 11 bases not matched to a gene. The CDR3 nucleotides are TGCAGCGCGCCTCAGACTAGCGGGAGTTGGGAGACCCAGTACTTC. Amino acids: CSAPQTSGSWETQYF. Combining the CDR3 with reference TRBV29-1 and TRBJ2-5 gives the whole variable domain SAVISQKPSRDICQRGTSLTIQCQVDSQVTMMFWYRQQPGQSLTLIATANQGSEATYESGFVIDKFPISRPNLTFSTLTVSNMSPEDSSIYLCSAPQTSGSWETQYFGPGTRLLVL.

This clonotype was recorded at least ten times. V is TRBV10-3 and J is TRBJ2-1; D remains ambiguous. Germline V lookup: CDR1 ENHRY, CDR2 SYGVKD. CDR3 length: 12 residues. Trimming cost V 0 bases and J 5 bases, with 2 bases left between them. Here the CDR3 reads CAISESNNEQFF. The CDR3 nucleotides are TGTGCCATCAGTGAGTCAAACAATGAGCAGTTCTTC.

Ten or more counts support this clonotype. The V and J genes are TRBV5-1 and TRBJ2-2; TRBD2 matches 9 bases. Per germline, CDR1 SGHRS and CDR2 YFSETQ. The CDR3 totals 16 residues. The junction had 8 bases not matched to a gene; V was cut back by 4 bases and J by 4 bases. The CDR3: CASSRTLAGVTGELFF. The CDR3 coding sequence is TGCGCCAGCAGCCGAACCTTAGCGGGAGTCACCGGGGAGCTGTTTTTT. The whole variable domain, remainder taken from reference TRBV5-1 and TRBJ2-2, is KAGVTQTPRYLIKTRGQQVTLSCSPISGHRSVSWYQQTPGQGLQFLFEYFSETQRNKGNFPGRFSGRQFSNSRSEMNVSTLELGDSALYLCASSRTLAGVTGELFFGEGSRLTVL.

The sample holds many counts of this clonotype. The chain couples TRBV5-1 to TRBJ2-7, with TRBD1 as a possible D gene (6 bases). The ends were cut back, 1 base at V and 1 base at J, with 15 bases in the middle. The CDR3 has 16 amino acids. Germline-derived CDR1 and CDR2 are SGHRS and YFSETQ. CDR3 protein: CASSLIGQPPSYEQYF. Here the CDR3 DNA reads TGCGCCAGCAGCTTGATCGGACAGCCTCCTTCCTACGAGCAGTACTTC.

This clonotype was counted ten times or more. The chain uses TRBV28 and TRBJ2-7; tentative D call: TRBD2 (6 bases). CDR1 and CDR2 (germline): MDHEN, SYDVKM. The CDR3 runs 12 residues. The V end lost 3 bases, the J end lost 6 bases, and 9 bases lay between the germline ends. DNA of the CDR3: TGTGCCAGCAGTTTGGGACTCTCCGAGCAGTACTTC. Translated: CASSLGLSEQYF.

This clonotype was found many times. The junction shows a germline mismatch at one end, possibly a read error. The chain has TRBV29-1 and TRBJ2-1; 8 nucleotides agree with TRBD2. CDR1 is SQVTM, CDR2 ANQGSEA, per germline. The CDR3 length is 13 residues. The CDR3 protein is CSAERGLVDEQFF. Written as DNA, the CDR3 is TGCAGCGCTGAACGGGGACTAGTAGATGAGCAGTTCTTC.

The rearrangement joins TRBV10-2 to TRBJ2-1; D remains unclear. This CDR3 is built from 13 residues. Trimming pared 10 bases from V and 4 bases from J, leaving 14 bases between. Germline CDR1 is WSHSY and CDR2 is SAAADI. The CDR3: CATLGLFYNEQFF. CDR3 in DNA: TGCGCCACCCTAGGGCTTTTTTACAATGAGCAGTTCTTC.

In its sample, this clonotype was seen many times. The chain is built from TRBV5-1 and TRBJ1-1, with 7 bases that match TRBD1. Unmatched junction bases numbered 7, after V lost 4 bases and J lost 1 base. CDR1 SGHRS and CDR2 YFSETQ come from the germline V gene. CDR3 length: 15 residues. The CDR3 bases are TGCGCCAGCAGCCAACAGGGGCTGGCGAACACTGAAGCTTTCTTT. This translates into CASSQQGLANTEAFF.